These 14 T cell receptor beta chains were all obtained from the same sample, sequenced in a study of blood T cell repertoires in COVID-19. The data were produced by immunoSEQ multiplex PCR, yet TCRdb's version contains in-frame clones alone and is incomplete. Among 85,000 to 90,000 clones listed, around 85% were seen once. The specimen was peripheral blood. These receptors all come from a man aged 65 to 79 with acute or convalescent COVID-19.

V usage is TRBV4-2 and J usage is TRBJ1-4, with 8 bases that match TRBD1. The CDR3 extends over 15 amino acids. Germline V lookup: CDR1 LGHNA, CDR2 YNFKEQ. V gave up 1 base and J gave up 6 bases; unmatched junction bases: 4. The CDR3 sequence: CASSQGQGRDEKLFF. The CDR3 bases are TGTGCCAGCAGCCAAGGACAGGGGAGGGATGAAAAACTGTTTTTT.

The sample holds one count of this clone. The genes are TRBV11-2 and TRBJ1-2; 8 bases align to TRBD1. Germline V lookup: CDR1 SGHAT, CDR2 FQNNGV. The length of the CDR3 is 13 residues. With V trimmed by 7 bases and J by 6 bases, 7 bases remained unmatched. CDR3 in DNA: TGTGCCAGCACACCGGGACAGGTGAATGGCTACACCTTC. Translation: CASTPGQVNGYTF.

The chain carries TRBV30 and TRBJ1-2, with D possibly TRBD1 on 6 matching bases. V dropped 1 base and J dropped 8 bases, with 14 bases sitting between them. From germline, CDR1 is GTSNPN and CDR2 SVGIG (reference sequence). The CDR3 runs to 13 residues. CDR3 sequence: CAWSAGEMGGYTF. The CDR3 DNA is TGTGCCTGGAGTGCAGGGGAGATGGGCGGCTACACCTTC. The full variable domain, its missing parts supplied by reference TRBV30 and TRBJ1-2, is SQTIHQWPATLVQPVGSPLSLECTVEGTSNPNLYWYRQAAGRGLQLLFYSVGIGQISSEVPQNLSASRPQDRQFILSSKKLLLSDSGFYLCAWSAGEMGGYTFGSGTRLTVV.

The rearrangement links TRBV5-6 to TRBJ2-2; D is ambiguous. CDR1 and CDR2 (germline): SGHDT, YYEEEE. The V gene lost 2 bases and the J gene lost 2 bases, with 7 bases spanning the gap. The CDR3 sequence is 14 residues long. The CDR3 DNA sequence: TGTGCCAGCAGCTTTGAGGTCAACACCGGGGAGCTGTTTTTT. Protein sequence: CASSFEVNTGELFF.

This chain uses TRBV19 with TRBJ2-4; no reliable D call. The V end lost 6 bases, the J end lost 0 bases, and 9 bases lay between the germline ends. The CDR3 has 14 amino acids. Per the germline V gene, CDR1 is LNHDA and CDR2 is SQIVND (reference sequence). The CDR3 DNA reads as TGTGCCAGTAGCCTCCTAGAAGCCAAAAACATTCAGTACTTC. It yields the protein CASSLLEAKNIQYF.

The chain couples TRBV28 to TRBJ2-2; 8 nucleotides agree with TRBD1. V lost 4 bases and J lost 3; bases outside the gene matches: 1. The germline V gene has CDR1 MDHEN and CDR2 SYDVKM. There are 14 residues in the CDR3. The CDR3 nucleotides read TGTGCCAGCAGTTCAGGGGGCTACACCGGGGAGCTGTTTTTT. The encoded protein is CASSSGGYTGELFF.

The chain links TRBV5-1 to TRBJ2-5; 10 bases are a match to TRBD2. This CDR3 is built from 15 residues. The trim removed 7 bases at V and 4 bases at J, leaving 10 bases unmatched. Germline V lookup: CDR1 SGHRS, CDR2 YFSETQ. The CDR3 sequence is CASFRAGGPGETQYF. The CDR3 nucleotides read TGCGCCAGCTTTCGAGCGGGGGGGCCCGGAGAGACCCAGTACTTC.

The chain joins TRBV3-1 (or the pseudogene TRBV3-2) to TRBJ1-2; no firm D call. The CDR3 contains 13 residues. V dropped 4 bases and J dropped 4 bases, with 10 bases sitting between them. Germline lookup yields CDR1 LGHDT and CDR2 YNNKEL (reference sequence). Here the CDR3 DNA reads TGTGCCAGCAGCCCGGACGGGAGCTATGGCTACACCTTC. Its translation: CASSPDGSYGYTF.

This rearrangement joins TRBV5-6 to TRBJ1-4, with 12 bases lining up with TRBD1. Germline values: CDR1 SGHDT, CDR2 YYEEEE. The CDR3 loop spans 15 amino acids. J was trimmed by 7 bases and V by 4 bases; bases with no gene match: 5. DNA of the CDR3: TGTGCCAGCAGCGCCGGGACAGGGGGCCGTGAAAAACTGTTTTTT. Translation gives CASSAGTGGREKLFF.

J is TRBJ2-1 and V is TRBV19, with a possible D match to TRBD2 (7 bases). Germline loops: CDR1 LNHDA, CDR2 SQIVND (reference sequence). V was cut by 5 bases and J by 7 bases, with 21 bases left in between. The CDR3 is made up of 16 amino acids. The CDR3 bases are TGTGCCAGTAGTTCCTCCTGGGGGGGGCCGGATAATGAGCAGTTCTTC. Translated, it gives CASSSSWGGPDNEQFF.

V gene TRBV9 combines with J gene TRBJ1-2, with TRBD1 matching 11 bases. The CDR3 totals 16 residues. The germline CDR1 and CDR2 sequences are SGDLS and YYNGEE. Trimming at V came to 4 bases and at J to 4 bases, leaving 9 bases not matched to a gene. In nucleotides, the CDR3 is TGTGCCAGCAGCTTCGGACAGGGGGCCTTTGGCTATGGCTACACCTTC. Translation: CASSFGQGAFGYGYTF.

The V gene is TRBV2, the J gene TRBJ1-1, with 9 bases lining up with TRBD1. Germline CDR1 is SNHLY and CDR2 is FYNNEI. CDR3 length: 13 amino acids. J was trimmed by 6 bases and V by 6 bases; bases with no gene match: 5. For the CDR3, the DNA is TGTGCCAGCAGGGTGGACAGGGGTGCTGAAGCTTTCTTT. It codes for CASRVDRGAEAFF.

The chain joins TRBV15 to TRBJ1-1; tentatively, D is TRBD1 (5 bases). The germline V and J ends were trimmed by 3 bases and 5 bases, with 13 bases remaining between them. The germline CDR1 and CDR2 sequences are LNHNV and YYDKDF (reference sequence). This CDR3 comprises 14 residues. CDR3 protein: CATSRYTRGTEAFF. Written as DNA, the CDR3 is TGTGCCACCAGCAGGTACACCCGGGGGACTGAAGCTTTCTTT.

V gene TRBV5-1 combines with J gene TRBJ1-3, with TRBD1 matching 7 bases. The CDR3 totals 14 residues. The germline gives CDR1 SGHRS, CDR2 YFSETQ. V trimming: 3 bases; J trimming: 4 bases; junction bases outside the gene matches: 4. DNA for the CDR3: TGCGCCAGCAGCTGGGGGACAGCAGGAAACACCATATATTTT. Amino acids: CASSWGTAGNTIYF.